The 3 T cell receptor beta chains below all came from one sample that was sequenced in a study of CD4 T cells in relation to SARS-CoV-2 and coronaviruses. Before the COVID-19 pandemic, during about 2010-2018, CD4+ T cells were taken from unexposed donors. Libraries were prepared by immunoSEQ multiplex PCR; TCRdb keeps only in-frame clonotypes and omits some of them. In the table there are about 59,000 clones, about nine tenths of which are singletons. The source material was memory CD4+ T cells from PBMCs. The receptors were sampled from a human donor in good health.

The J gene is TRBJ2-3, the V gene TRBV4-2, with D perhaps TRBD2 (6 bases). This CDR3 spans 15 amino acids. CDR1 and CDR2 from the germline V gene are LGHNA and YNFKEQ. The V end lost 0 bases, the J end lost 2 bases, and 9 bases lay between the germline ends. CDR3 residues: CASSQELAPTDTQYF. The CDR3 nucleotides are TGTGCCAGCAGCCAAGAACTAGCTCCCACAGATACGCAGTATTTT.

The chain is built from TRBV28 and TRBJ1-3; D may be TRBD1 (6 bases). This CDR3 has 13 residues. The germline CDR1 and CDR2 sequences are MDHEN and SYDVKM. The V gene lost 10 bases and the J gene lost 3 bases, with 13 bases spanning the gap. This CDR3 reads CATNPRGGNTIYF. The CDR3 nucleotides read TGTGCCACTAACCCCAGGGGTGGAAACACCATATATTTT. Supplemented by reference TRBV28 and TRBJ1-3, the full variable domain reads DVKVTQSSRYLVKRTGEKVFLECVQDMDHENMFWYRQDPGLGLRLIYFSYDVKMKEKGDIPEGYSVSREKKERFSLILESASTNQTSMYLCATNPRGGNTIYFGEGSWLTVV.

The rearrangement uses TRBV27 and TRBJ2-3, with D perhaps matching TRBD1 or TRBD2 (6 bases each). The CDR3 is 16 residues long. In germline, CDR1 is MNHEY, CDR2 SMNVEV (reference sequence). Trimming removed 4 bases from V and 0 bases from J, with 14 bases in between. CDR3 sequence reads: CASSSGGGGSTDTQYF. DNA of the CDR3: TGTGCCAGCAGTTCAGGTGGAGGGGGTAGCACAGATACGCAGTATTTT.